This T cell receptor beta chain was captured in a study of cytomegalovirus exposure and HLA in healthy donors. TCRdb keeps only in-frame clones here, not all; method: immunoSEQ multiplex PCR. Of some 180,000 clones listed, approximately 89% were seen once; the top ten hold 7.2%. The sample was PBMCs. The sequence was collected from a man aged 25-45 years in good health and CMV-seropositive.

The CDR3 is CASSSLRGANTEAFF. CDR3 nucleotides: TGTGCCAGCAGCTCCCTCCGAGGGGCGAACACTGAAGCTTTCTTT. The chain combines TRBV5-6 with TRBJ1-1; a possible D gene is TRBD1 (5 bases). V lost 3 bases, J lost 1 base, and 13 bases lay in between. This CDR3 is built from 15 residues. Per germline, CDR1 SGHDT and CDR2 YYEEEE.